A selection of T cell receptor beta chains follows, all from one sample in a study of technical replicates of blood from several donors. Assay used: immunoSEQ multiplex PCR; TCRdb lists only in-frame clones, some missing. The sample consists of fewer than 100,000 clones, 90% to 95% of them appearing once. Sequenced: T cells isolated from PBMCs. Source of these receptors: a human donor in good health. CDR3s include the opening cysteine and the closing phenylalanine or tryptophan. Each record gives: J gene, V gene, D gene, clone size, CDR3 DNA, CDR3 protein. D genes are given only for firm matches. For some rows the clone size is stated as once, few or many, or as a class when expanded; others skip it.

TRBJ1-2 | TRBV5-4 | . | . | TGTGCCAGCAGCTCCCCCGGGGTAAACTATGGCTACACCTTC | CASSSPGVNYGYTF
TRBJ1-6 | TRBV6-8 | . | . | TGTGCCAGCAGCGAGAAGACACCTAAAACGAGCTCCTATAATTCACCCCTCCACTTT | CASSEKTPKTSSYNSPLHF
TRBJ2-4 | TRBV19 | . | . | TGTGCCAGTAGTATCAAGGGGACTCCTGAAAACATTCAGTACTTC | CASSIKGTPENIQYF
TRBJ2-3 | TRBV2 | . | . | TGTGCCAGCACTTCGCGACTAGTCACAGGCTCAGATACGCAGTATTTT | CASTSRLVTGSDTQYF
TRBJ2-7 | TRBV4-1 | TRBD2 | . | TGCGCCAGCAGCCACAGGGTGGGGACTAGCGGGAGGACGGCGCGTGAGCAGTACTTC | CASSHRVGTSGRTAREQYF
TRBJ2-6 | TRBV30 | . | few | TGTGCCTGGAGTGTCGGCTCTGGGGCCAACGTCCTGACTTTC | CAWSVGSGANVLTF
TRBJ2-6 | TRBV19 | . | . | TGTGCCAGTACTAATCGGGACTCTGGGGCCAACGTCCTGACTTTC | CASTNRDSGANVLTF
TRBJ1-4 | TRBV2 | . | once | TGTGCCAGCAGAAGGACAGATCTGGGCAATGAAAAACTGTTTTTT | CASRRTDLGNEKLFF
TRBJ2-2 | TRBV11-3 | TRBD1 | once | TGTGCCACTAGAACAGGGGTCGGGGAGCTGTTTTTT | CATRTGVGELFF
TRBJ1-6 | TRBV27 | . | . | TGTGCCAGCAGTTTATCTGGGAGGGGGAATTCACCCCTCCACTTT | CASSLSGRGNSPLHF